One sample yielded the 29 T cell receptor beta chains listed below, sequenced in a study of early stage breast cancer tumors. The protocol was immunoSEQ multiplex PCR, while the TCRdb copy is restricted to in-frame clones and leaves out a portion. Among 8,500 to 10,000 clones listed, around 81% were seen once. Sequenced sample: normal breast tissue next to the tumor. The receptors come from a person aged 40-50 years with breast cancer.

The CDR3 DNA sequence: TGTGCCAGCAGCTTACTGCGCCAGCGAGCCTACGAGCAGTACTTC. It is translated as CASSLLRQRAYEQYF. This rearrangement joins TRBV7-8 to TRBJ2-7; D is unresolved. V lost 2 bases, J lost 2 bases, and 13 bases lay in between. This CDR3 has 15 residues. Germline V CDR1 and CDR2: SGHVS, FQNEAQ. Full variable domain (rest looked up from reference TRBV7-8 and TRBJ2-7): GAGVSQSPRYKVAKRGQDVALRCDPISGHVSLFWYQQALGQGPEFLTYFQNEAQLDKSGLPSDRFFAERPEGSVSTLKIQRTQQEDSAVYLCASSLLRQRAYEQYFGPGTRLTVT.

The gene calls are TRBV11-2 and TRBJ2-1, with D tentatively TRBD1 or TRBD2 (6 bases each). V was trimmed by 5 bases and J by 9 bases, leaving 23 bases between them. From germline, CDR1 is SGHAT and CDR2 FQNNGV. The CDR3 is 16 amino acids. The CDR3 DNA reads as TGTGCCAGCAGCCCCCGCCTTGGGCCTAGGGGGGTTGAGCAGTTCTTC. This encodes CASSPRLGPRGVEQFF.

This chain uses TRBV5-1 with TRBJ1-1; 9 bases are a match to TRBD1. Losses at the gene ends were 3 bases for V and 5 bases for J; bases not matched to a gene: 5. There are 14 residues in the CDR3. In germline, CDR1 is SGHRS, CDR2 YFSETQ. The CDR3 DNA reads TGCGCCAGCAGCTCGGGACAGGGTAGGACTGAAGCTTTCTTT. It encodes CASSSGQGRTEAFF.

The chain recombines TRBV5-5 with TRBJ2-7; 7 positions match TRBD1. CDR1 is SGHKS, CDR2 YYEKEE, per germline (reference sequence). The CDR3 is 13 amino acids. The junction had 4 bases not matched to a gene; V was cut back by 3 bases and J by 4 bases. CDR3 in DNA: TGTGCCAGCAGCTCAACAGGGGTGTACGAGCAGTACTTC. It translates to CASSSTGVYEQYF.

The chain has TRBV19 and TRBJ2-2; a possible D gene is TRBD2 (6 bases). The CDR3 runs to 18 residues. V was pared by 1 base and J by 5 bases, with 20 bases between. Germline CDR1 and CDR2: LNHDA and SQIVND (reference sequence). CDR3 region: CASSIGPYGRGKTGELFF. CDR3 nucleotide sequence: TGTGCCAGTAGTATAGGTCCCTACGGGAGAGGGAAGACCGGGGAGCTGTTTTTT. Full variable domain (outside the CDR3, taken from reference TRBV19 and TRBJ2-2): DGGITQSPKYLFRKEGQNVTLSCEQNLNHDAMYWYRQDPGQGLRLIYYSQIVNDFQKGDIAEGYSVSREKKESFPLTVTSAQKNPTAFYLCASSIGPYGRGKTGELFFGEGSRLTVL.

The genes are TRBV4-1 and TRBJ2-5, with D possibly called TRBD1 or TRBD2 (5 bases each). The germline CDR1 and CDR2 sequences are MGHRA and YSYEKL. The CDR3 consists of 14 residues. V gave up 3 bases and J gave up 4 bases, with 12 bases separating them. CDR3: CASSQGVVGETQYF. In nucleotides, the CDR3 is TGCGCCAGCAGCCAGGGGGTCGTAGGAGAGACCCAGTACTTC.

This chain connects TRBV7-4 to TRBJ1-3; D is ambiguous. This CDR3 has 13 residues. Trimming cost V 5 bases and J 5 bases, with 10 bases left between them. Germline CDR1 reads SGHVT; CDR2 reads SQSDAQ. The CDR3 region is CASSLGCRNTIYF. The CDR3 DNA reads as TGTGCCAGCAGCCTCGGGTGTCGAAACACCATATATTTT.

There are a few counts of this clone. One end of the junction does not line up with germline, which may come from a read error. The chain is built from TRBV7-7 and TRBJ2-7; no clear D gene. There are 13 residues in the CDR3. The germline V gene has CDR1 SSHAT and CDR2 FNYEAQ (reference sequence). This CDR3 is CASSLETVFEQYF. The DNA of the CDR3 is TGTGCTAGCAGCTTAGAGACGGTCTTCGAGCAGTACTTC.

The genes are TRBV6-5 and TRBJ2-5; D not certain. The V gene lost 0 bases and the J gene lost 4 bases, with 12 bases spanning the gap. The CDR3 sequence is 15 residues long. Germline lookup yields CDR1 MNHEY and CDR2 SVGAGI. As DNA, the CDR3 is TGTGCCAGCAGTTACTCGGGCCGGGTTGGAGAGACCCAGTACTTC. Its protein is CASSYSGRVGETQYF.

V is TRBV14 and J is TRBJ2-7; possibly TRBD2 for D (5 bases). V was clipped by 1 base and J by 0 bases, with 16 bases between them. Germline V gives CDR1 SGHDN, CDR2 FVKESK. The CDR3 consists of 17 residues. CDR3 region: CASSQGTFGGPSYEQYF. The CDR3 region has the DNA TGTGCCAGCAGCCAAGGCACTTTCGGCGGGCCCTCCTACGAGCAGTACTTC.

The gene calls are TRBV4-2 and TRBJ1-2, with 8 bases fitting TRBD1. With V trimmed by 5 bases and J by 8 bases, 13 bases remained unmatched. Germline V CDR1 and CDR2: LGHNA, YNFKEQ. The CDR3 contains 15 residues. CDR3 in amino acids: CASSLRGQGVEGYTF. The CDR3, as DNA: TGTGCCAGCAGCTTACGCGGACAGGGCGTGGAAGGCTACACCTTC.

The chain joins TRBV11-3 to TRBJ2-2; no firm D call. The V end was cut by 0 bases, the J end by 2 bases, with 16 bases between. Germline CDR1 and CDR2: SGHNT and YENEEA. The length of the CDR3 is 18 residues. CDR3 sequence reads: CASSLELLGRTNTGELFF. In DNA, the CDR3 is TGTGCCAGCAGCTTAGAATTGTTAGGCCGCACAAACACCGGGGAGCTGTTTTTT.

The rearrangement uses TRBV27 and TRBJ2-3; 9 bases align to TRBD2. Germline CDR1 is MNHEY and CDR2 is SMNVEV (reference sequence). The CDR3 spans 17 residues. V lost 3 bases, J lost 4 bases, and 11 bases stayed unmatched. The chain's CDR3 is CASSLWIAGVSADTQYF. The DNA of the CDR3 is TGTGCCAGCAGTTTGTGGATAGCGGGAGTATCTGCAGATACGCAGTATTTT.

The chain couples TRBV7-2 to TRBJ2-2, with D uncertain. CDR3 length: 14 amino acids. The V gene's germline CDR1 is SGHTA and CDR2 FQGNSA. With 1 base removed from V and 3 bases from J, the gap between germline ends came to 6 bases. The CDR3 spells CASSLDGYTGELFF. As DNA, the CDR3 is TGTGCCAGCAGCTTAGATGGTTACACCGGGGAGCTGTTTTTT.

The chain joins TRBV11-3 to TRBJ2-7; D may correspond to TRBD1 or TRBD2 (5 bases each). The V and J ends lost 3 bases and 0 bases respectively, with 6 bases between them. There are 13 residues in the CDR3. CDR1 is SGHNT and CDR2 is YENEEA in the germline V gene. CDR3 DNA sequence: TGTGCCAGCAGCTTGGGACCCTCCTACGAGCAGTACTTC. Translation: CASSLGPSYEQYF. The full variable domain, in which reference TRBV11-3 and TRBJ2-7 provide the parts outside the CDR3, is EAGVVQSPRYKIIEKKQPVAFWCNPISGHNTLYWYLQNLGQGPELLIRYENEEAVDDSQLPKDRFSAERLKGVDSTLKIQPAELGDSAVYLCASSLGPSYEQYFGPGTRLTVT.

The chain recombines TRBV10-2 with TRBJ2-2; D is unresolved. The germline CDR1 and CDR2 sequences are WSHSY and SAAADI. V was cut by 4 bases and J by 7 bases, with 10 bases left in between. This CDR3 is built from 13 residues. CDR3: CASSGTQVGELFF. Written as DNA, the CDR3 is TGCGCCAGCAGTGGTACCCAGGTCGGGGAGCTGTTTTTT.

The chain uses TRBV15 and TRBJ2-6; a weak D match, TRBD1 (6 bases). V was clipped by 1 base and J by 0 bases, with 13 bases between them. The V gene's germline CDR1 is LNHNV and CDR2 YYDKDF (reference sequence). The CDR3 runs 18 residues. CDR3 bases: TGTGCCACCAGCAGAGCGGGACACATGAGCTCTGGGGCCAACGTCCTGACTTTC. Translated, it gives CATSRAGHMSSGANVLTF.

The chain has TRBV6-5 and TRBJ2-5; possibly TRBD2 for D (6 bases). Germline V gene lookup returns CDR1 MNHEY and CDR2 SVGAGI. This CDR3 region has 14 residues. Trimming took off 0 bases at V and 1 base at J, with 6 bases between the two ends. The CDR3 loop is CASSYSGLQETQYF. The CDR3 coding sequence is TGTGCCAGCAGTTACTCGGGACTCCAAGAGACCCAGTACTTC.

The chain joins TRBV10-3 to TRBJ2-7; no firm D call. V dropped 1 base and J dropped 6 bases, with 4 bases sitting between them. The CDR3 consists of 11 residues. CDR1 and CDR2 from the germline V gene are ENHRY and SYGVKD. CDR3 loop: CAISEFSEQYF. The DNA for the CDR3 is TGTGCCATCAGTGAGTTTAGCGAGCAGTACTTC.

In its sample, this clone was seen a few times. The chain has TRBV11-2 and TRBJ1-3; D remains unclear. Germline V gene lookup returns CDR1 SGHAT and CDR2 FQNNGV. The length of the CDR3 is 16 residues. V lost 5 bases and J 3 bases, leaving 17 bases between the germline ends. CDR3 region: CASSVDFGRFGNTIYF. CDR3 nucleotides: TGTGCCAGCAGCGTGGACTTTGGGAGGTTTGGAAACACCATATATTTT.

CDR3 loop: CASSGPLNEKLFF. In nucleotides, the CDR3 is TGTGCCAGTTCGGGACCGCTTAATGAAAAACTGTTTTTT. V is TRBV2 and J is TRBJ1-4; D perhaps matches TRBD1 (5 bases). Germline V gene data show CDR1 as SNHLY and CDR2 as FYNNEI. V lost 9 bases, J lost 4 bases, and 12 bases lay in between. The CDR3 covers 13 residues.

V gene TRBV20-1 combines with J gene TRBJ1-1; D is unclear. Germline V gene sequence: CDR1 DFQATT, CDR2 SNEGSKA (reference sequence). Trimming removed 6 bases at V and 6 bases at J, with 11 bases between. CDR3 length: 11 amino acids. CDR3 protein: CSAPVTAEAFF. CDR3 DNA sequence: TGCAGTGCCCCAGTGACCGCTGAAGCTTTCTTT.

On this clone: At one end the junction does not follow the germline gene, possibly because of a read error. The V and J genes are TRBV20-1 and TRBJ2-3; D is uncertain. Germline V gene lookup returns CDR1 DFQATT and CDR2 SNEGSKA (reference sequence). CDR3 length: 10 residues. CDR3 loop: CSARDNTQYF. CDR3 sequence (DNA): TGCAGTGCTCGAGATAATACGCAGTATTTT.

The J gene is TRBJ2-6, the V gene TRBV11-3; TRBD1 matches 12 bases. The length of the CDR3 is 19 residues. Germline V lookup: CDR1 SGHNT, CDR2 YENEEA. Trimming removed 4 bases from V and 2 bases from J; junction bases left unmatched: 9. DNA for the CDR3: TGTGCCAGCAGCTCAATGGGACAGGGGGCTGTAACTGGGGCCAACGTCCTGACTTTC. Its translation: CASSSMGQGAVTGANVLTF.

The V gene is TRBV21-1, the J gene TRBJ1-5; the DNA was not used to check the table's D call, TRBD1. TRBV21-1 is a listed pseudogene. The CDR3 has 16 residues. Here the CDR3 reads CAGSGQGVRWDQPQHF. CDR3 bases: TGTGCCGGAAGCGGACAGGGAGTTCGGTGGGATCAGCCCCAGCATTTT.

The V and J genes are TRBV2 and TRBJ2-3; D remains ambiguous. The V gene's germline CDR1 is SNHLY and CDR2 FYNNEI. With 8 bases removed from V and 1 base from J, the gap between germline ends came to 13 bases. The CDR3 runs to 14 residues. CDR3 loop: CASARQMGTDTQYF. In nucleotides, the CDR3 is TGTGCCAGCGCACGACAAATGGGCACAGATACGCAGTATTTT.

This chain connects TRBV2 to TRBJ2-1; D possibly corresponds to TRBD2 (6 bases). In germline, CDR1 is SNHLY, CDR2 FYNNEI. The CDR3 is made up of 12 amino acids. Trimming left V 8 bases short and J 3 bases short, with 8 bases between. Written as DNA, the CDR3 is TGTGCCAGCCGCGGGGACTACAATGAGCAGTTCTTC. As protein: CASRGDYNEQFF.

This clone was counted a single time. The chain employs TRBV6-1 and TRBJ1-1; 12 bases map to TRBD1. Trimming at V came to 2 bases and at J to 4 bases, leaving 11 bases not matched to a gene. The length of the CDR3 is 18 residues. Germline V gene lookup returns CDR1 MNHNS and CDR2 SASEGT. The CDR3 nucleotides are TGTGCCAGCAGTGAAAGGAGTTGGGGGACAGGGGGCGTCACTGAAGCTTTCTTT. Translation: CASSERSWGTGGVTEAFF.

The chain uses TRBV5-1 and TRBJ2-3, with 12 bases fitting TRBD1. Germline CDR1 is SGHRS and CDR2 is YFSETQ. The CDR3 loop spans 18 amino acids. Trimming took 4 bases from V and 1 from J; bases not matched to a gene: 10. CDR3 nucleotides: TGCGCCAGCAGCACCGGGACAGGGGGCGCCGGAGGCACAGATACGCAGTATTTT. Its protein product is CASSTGTGGAGGTDTQYF.